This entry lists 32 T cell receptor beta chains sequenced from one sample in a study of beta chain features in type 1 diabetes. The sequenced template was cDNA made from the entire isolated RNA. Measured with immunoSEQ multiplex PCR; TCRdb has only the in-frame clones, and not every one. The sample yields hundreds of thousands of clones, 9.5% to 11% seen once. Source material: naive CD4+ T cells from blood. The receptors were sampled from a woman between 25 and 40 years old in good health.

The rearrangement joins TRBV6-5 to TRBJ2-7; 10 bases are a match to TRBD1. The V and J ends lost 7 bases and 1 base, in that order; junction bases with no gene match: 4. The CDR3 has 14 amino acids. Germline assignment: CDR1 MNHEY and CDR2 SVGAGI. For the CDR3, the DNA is TGTGCCAGCATCCCGGGACAGGGGTCCTACGAGCAGTACTTC. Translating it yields CASIPGQGSYEQYF.

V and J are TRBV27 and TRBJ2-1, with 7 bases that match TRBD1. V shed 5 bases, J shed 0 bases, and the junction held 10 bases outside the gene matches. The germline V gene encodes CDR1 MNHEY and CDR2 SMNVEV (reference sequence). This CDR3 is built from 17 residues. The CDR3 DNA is TGTGCCAGCAGTGTACTAAGGGGGCCCAGCTCCTACAATGAGCAGTTCTTC. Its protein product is CASSVLRGPSSYNEQFF.

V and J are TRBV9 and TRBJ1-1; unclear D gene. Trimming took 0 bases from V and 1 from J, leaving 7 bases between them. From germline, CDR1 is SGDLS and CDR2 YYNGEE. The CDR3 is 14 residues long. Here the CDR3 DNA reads TGTGCCAGCAGCGTAGTTCCAGGGAACACTGAAGCTTTCTTT. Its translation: CASSVVPGNTEAFF.

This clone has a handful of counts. CDR3 sequence reads: CASTKSGTGVSDTQYF. For the CDR3, the DNA is TGTGCCAGTACCAAATCGGGGACAGGGGTGTCGGATACGCAGTATTTT. V gene TRBV19 combines with J gene TRBJ2-3; 10 bases match TRBD1. Per the germline V gene, CDR1 is LNHDA and CDR2 is SQIVND (reference sequence). V shed 7 bases, J shed 6 bases, and the junction held 13 bases outside the gene matches. The CDR3 has 16 residues.

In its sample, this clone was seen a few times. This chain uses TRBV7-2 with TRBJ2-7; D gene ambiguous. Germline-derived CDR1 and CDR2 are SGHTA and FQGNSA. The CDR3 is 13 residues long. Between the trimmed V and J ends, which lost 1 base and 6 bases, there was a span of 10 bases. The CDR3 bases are TGTGCCAGCAGCTTAGATTCACCCAGCGAGCAGTACTTC. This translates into CASSLDSPSEQYF. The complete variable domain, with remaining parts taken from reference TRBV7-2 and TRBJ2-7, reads GAGVSQSPSNKVTEKGKDVELRCDPISGHTALYWYRQSLGQGLEFLIYFQGNSAPDKSGLPSDRFSAERTGGSVSTLTIQRTQQEDSAVYLCASSLDSPSEQYFGPGTRLTVT.

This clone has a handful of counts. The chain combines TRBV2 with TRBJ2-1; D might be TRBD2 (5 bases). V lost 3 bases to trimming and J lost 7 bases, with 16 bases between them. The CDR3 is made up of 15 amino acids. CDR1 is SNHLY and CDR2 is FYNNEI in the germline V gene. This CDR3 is CASSENGRVFNEQFF. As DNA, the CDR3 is TGTGCCAGCAGTGAGAATGGGCGGGTCTTTAATGAGCAGTTCTTC.

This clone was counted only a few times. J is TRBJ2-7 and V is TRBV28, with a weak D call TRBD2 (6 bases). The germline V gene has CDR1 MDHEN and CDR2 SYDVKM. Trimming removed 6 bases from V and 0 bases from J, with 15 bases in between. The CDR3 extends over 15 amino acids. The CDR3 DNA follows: TGTGCCAGCAGCGACCCCCGTAGCGGCTCCTACGAGCAGTACTTC. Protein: CASSDPRSGSYEQYF.

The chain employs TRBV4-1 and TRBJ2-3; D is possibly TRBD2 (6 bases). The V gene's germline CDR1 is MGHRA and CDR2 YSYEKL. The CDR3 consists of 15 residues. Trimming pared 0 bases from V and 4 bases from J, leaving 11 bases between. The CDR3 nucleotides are TGCGCCAGCAGCCAAGATGGGGGAGGCGCAGATACGCAGTATTTT. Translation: CASSQDGGGADTQYF.

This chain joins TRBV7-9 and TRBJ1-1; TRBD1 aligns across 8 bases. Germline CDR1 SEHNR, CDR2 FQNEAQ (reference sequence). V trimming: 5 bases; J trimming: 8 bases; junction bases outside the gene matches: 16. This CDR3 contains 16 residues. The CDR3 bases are TGTGCCAGCAGCCCCATTGGGGCCACAGGGGGACGCGAAGCTTTCTTT. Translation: CASSPIGATGGREAFF.

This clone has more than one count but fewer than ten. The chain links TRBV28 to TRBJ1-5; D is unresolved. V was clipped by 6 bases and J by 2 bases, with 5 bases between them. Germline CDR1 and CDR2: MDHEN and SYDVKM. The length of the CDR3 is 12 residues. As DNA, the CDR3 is TGTGCCAGCAGGGGCGGCAATCAGCCCCAGCATTTT. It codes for CASRGGNQPQHF.

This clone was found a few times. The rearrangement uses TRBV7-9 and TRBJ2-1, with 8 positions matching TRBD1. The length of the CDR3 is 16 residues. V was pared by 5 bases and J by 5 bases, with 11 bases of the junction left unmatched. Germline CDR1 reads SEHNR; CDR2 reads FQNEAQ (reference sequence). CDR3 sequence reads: CASSPEGDRRNNEQFF. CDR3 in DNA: TGTGCCAGCAGCCCCGAGGGGGACAGGAGAAACAATGAGCAGTTCTTC.

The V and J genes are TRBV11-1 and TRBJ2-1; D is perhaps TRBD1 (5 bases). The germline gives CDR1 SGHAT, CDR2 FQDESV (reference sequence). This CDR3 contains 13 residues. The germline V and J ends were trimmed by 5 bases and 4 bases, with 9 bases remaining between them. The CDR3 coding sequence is TGTGCCAGCAGCCCAGGACAATACAATGAGCAGTTCTTC. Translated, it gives CASSPGQYNEQFF.

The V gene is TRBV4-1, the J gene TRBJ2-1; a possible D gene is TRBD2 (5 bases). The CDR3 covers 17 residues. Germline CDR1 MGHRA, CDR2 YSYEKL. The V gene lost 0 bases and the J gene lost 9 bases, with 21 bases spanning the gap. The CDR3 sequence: CASSQDWTPGLFGEQFF. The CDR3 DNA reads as TGCGCCAGCAGCCAAGATTGGACTCCTGGTCTTTTCGGTGAGCAGTTCTTC.

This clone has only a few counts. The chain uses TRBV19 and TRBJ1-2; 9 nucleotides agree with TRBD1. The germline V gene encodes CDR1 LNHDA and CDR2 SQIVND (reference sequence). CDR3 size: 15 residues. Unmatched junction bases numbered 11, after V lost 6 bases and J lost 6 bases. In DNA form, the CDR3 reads TGTGCCAGTAGACTATCACAGGGGGCGCATAATGGCTACACCTTC. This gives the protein CASRLSQGAHNGYTF.

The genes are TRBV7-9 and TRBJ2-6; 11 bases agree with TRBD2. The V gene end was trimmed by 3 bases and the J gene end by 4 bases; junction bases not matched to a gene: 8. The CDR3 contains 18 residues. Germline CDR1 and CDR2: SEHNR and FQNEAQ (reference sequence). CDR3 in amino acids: CASSFSGRALTGANVLTF. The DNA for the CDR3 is TGTGCCAGCAGCTTTAGCGGGAGGGCCCTTACCGGGGCCAACGTCCTGACTTTC.

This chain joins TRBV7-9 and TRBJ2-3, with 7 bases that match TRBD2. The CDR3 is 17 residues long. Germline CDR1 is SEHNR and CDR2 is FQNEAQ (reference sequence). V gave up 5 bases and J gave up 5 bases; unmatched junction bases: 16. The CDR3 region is CASSHPPRREKVDTQYF. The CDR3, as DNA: TGTGCCAGCAGCCACCCCCCAAGGCGGGAGAAAGTAGATACGCAGTATTTT.

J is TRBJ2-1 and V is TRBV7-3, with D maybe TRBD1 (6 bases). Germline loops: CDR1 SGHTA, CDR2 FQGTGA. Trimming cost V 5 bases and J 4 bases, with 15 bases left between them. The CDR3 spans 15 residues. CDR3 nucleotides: TGTGCCAGCAGCCCCTCAGGGGTGGAGTACAATGAGCAGTTCTTC. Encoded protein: CASSPSGVEYNEQFF.

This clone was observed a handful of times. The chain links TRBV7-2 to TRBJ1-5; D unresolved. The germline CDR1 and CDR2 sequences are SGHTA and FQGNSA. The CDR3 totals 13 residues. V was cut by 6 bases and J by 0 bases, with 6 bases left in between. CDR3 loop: CASSGSSNQPQHF. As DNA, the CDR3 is TGTGCCAGCAGTGGCAGTAGCAATCAGCCCCAGCATTTT.

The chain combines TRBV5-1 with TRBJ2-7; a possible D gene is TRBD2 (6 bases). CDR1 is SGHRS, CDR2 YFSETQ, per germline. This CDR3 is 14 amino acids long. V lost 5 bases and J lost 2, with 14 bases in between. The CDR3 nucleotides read TGCGCCAGCAGTCCGGACGGGAGTCCCTACGAGCAGTACTTC. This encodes CASSPDGSPYEQYF.

The CDR3 sequence is CASSSNSYDREVRFEQFF. CDR3 nucleotide sequence: TGTGCCAGCAGCTCCAATTCGTACGACAGGGAGGTTAGATTCGAGCAGTTCTTC. The J gene is TRBJ2-1, the V gene TRBV11-2; D may be TRBD1 (7 bases). Trimming removed 4 bases at V and 10 bases at J, with 29 bases between. The length of the CDR3 is 18 residues. Germline V gives CDR1 SGHAT, CDR2 FQNNGV.

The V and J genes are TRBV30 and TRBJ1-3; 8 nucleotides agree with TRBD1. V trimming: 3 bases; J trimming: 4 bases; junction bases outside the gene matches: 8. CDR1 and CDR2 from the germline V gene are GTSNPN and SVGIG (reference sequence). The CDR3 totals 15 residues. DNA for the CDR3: TGTGCCTGGAGCCGACAGGGGCGCTACGGAAACACCATATATTTT. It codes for CAWSRQGRYGNTIYF.

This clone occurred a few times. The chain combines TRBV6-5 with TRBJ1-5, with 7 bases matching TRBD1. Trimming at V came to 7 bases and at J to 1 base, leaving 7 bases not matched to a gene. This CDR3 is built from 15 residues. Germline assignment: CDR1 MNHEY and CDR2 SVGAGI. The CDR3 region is CASNVDRASNQPQHF. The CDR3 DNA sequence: TGTGCCAGCAATGTAGACAGGGCGAGCAATCAGCCCCAGCATTTT.

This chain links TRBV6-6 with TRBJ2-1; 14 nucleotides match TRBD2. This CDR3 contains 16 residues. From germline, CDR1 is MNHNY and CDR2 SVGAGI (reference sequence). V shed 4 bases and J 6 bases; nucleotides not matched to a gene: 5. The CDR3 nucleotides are TGTGCCAGCAGTTCCCCCGGGACTAGCGGGAGCAATGAGCAGTTCTTC. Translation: CASSSPGTSGSNEQFF.

The CDR3 bases are TGTGCCTGGAGTGTAGGCGGCCTGACTACAGATACGCAGTATTTT. The encoded protein is CAWSVGGLTTDTQYF. The chain carries TRBV30 and TRBJ2-3, with no clear D. This CDR3 region has 15 residues. Trimming took 0 bases from V and 3 from J, leaving 13 bases between them. CDR1 and CDR2 from the germline V gene are GTSNPN and SVGIG (reference sequence).

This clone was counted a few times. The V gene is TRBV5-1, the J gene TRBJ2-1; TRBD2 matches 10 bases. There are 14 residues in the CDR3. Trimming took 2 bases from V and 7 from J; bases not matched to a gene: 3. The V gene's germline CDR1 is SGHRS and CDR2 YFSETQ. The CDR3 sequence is CASSFQLAGNEQFF. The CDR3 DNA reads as TGCGCCAGCAGCTTCCAACTAGCGGGAAATGAGCAGTTCTTC.

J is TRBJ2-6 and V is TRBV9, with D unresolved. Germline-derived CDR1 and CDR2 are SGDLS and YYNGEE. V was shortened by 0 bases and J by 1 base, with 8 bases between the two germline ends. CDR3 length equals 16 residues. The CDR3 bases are TGTGCCAGCAGCGTAGGGTTCCTATCTGGGGCCAACGTCCTGACTTTC. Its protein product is CASSVGFLSGANVLTF.

The CDR3 DNA sequence: TGTGCCAGCAGCGTCCATTCGTCCGGGACTCAATCCTACGAGCAGTACTTC. Protein: CASSVHSSGTQSYEQYF. The chain links TRBV9 to TRBJ2-7, with D possibly being TRBD2 (6 bases). Between the trimmed V and J ends, which lost 2 bases and 1 base, there was a span of 19 bases. CDR1 is SGDLS, CDR2 YYNGEE, per germline. The CDR3 consists of 17 residues.

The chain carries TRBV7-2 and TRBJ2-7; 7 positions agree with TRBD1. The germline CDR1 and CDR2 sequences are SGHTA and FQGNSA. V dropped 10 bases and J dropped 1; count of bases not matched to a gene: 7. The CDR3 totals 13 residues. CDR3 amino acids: CATGQAISYEQYF. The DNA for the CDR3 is TGTGCCACCGGACAGGCTATTTCCTACGAGCAGTACTTC.

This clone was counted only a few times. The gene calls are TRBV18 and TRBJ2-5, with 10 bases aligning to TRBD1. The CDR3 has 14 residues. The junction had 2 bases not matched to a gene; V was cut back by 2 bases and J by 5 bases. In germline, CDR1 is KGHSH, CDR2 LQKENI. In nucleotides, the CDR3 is TGTGCCAGCTCACCAGGGACAGGGGCCGAGACCCAGTACTTC. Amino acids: CASSPGTGAETQYF.

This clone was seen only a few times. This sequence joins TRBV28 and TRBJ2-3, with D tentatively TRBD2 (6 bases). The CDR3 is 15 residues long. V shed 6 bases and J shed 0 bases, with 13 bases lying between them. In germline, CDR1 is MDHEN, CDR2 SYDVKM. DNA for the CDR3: TGTGCCAGCAGCACCCTGGGGAGGAGCACAGATACGCAGTATTTT. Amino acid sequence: CASSTLGRSTDTQYF.

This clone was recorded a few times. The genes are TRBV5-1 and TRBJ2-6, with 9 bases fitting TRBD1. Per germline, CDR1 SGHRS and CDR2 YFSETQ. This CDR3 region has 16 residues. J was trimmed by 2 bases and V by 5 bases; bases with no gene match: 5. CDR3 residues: CASSSGQGPGANVLTF. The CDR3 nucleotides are TGCGCCAGCAGTTCGGGACAGGGCCCTGGGGCCAACGTCCTGACTTTC.

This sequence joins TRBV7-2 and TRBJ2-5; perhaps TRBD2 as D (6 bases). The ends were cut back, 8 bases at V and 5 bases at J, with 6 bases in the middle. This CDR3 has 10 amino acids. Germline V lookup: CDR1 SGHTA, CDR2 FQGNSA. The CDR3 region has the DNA TGTGCCAGCGGGGGGGAGACCCAGTACTTC. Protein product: CASGGETQYF.